This record looks at one T cell receptor (beta chain) sequence and its context. These data are taken from a study of cytomegalovirus exposure and HLA in healthy donors. Study-level background: Out of 350 to 400 genotyped donors, about 80% belonged to the Caucasian-associated ancestry cluster.

It was with 60 Vbeta and 13 Jbeta primers that the PCR ran. TCRdb keeps only in-frame clones here, not all; method: immunoSEQ multiplex PCR. Of more than 80,000 clones in the sample, nearly 80% are singletons; the top ten hold over 3.5%. CDR1 and CDR2 from the germline V gene are LGHNA and YNFKEQ. V lost 1 base, J lost 5 bases, and 13 bases lay in between. This CDR3 is built from 15 residues. This receptor was obtained from a woman in her thirties or forties in good health and CMV-seropositive. Input material: PBMCs. This chain joins TRBV4-2 and TRBJ2-3, with D maybe TRBD2 (5 bases). In nucleotides, the CDR3 is TGTGCCAGCAGCCAAGTCGGAGGAGGAGGAGATACGCAGTATTTT. Residues: CASSQVGGGGDTQYF.